These 11 T cell receptor beta chains share one sample of origin, sequenced in a study of Ad26.COV2.S vaccination and SARS-CoV-2 variants. The treatment is: approximately 18 received Ad26.COV2.S at low or high dose, single or two shots; 5 received placebo; per-sample allocation not given. Vaccine and placebo recipients were sampled on day 63 after the first injection. Measured with immunoSEQ multiplex PCR; TCRdb has only the in-frame clones, and not every one. The table lists approximately 350,000 clones, roughly 85% of them singletons. Sequences were derived from peripheral blood, sampled in a trial of Ad26.COV2.S vaccine versus placebo. The receptor source for this set is a person between 18 and 60 years old who received the Ad26.COV2.S COVID-19 vaccine or a placebo.

This chain connects TRBV30 to TRBJ1-4; D perhaps matches TRBD1 (5 bases). Trimming shortened V by 1 base and J by 7 bases, and 13 bases separated the two germline ends. The CDR3 is 14 amino acids. Germline CDR1 reads GTSNPN; CDR2 reads SVGIG (reference sequence). CDR3: CAWSATVRREKLFF. CDR3 in DNA: TGTGCCTGGAGTGCGACAGTCCGACGTGAAAAACTGTTTTTT.

This chain joins TRBV6-5 and TRBJ1-6; no firm D call. Per germline, CDR1 MNHEY and CDR2 SVGAGI. Trimming pared 7 bases from V and 7 bases from J, leaving 5 bases between. The CDR3 contains 11 residues. CDR3 DNA: TGTGCCAGCATGAAGAATTCACCCCTCCACTTT. Translating gives CASMKNSPLHF.

This clone was detected only once. The chain has TRBV29-1 and TRBJ1-4; D gene ambiguous. The length of the CDR3 is 10 residues. Germline CDR1 SQVTM, CDR2 ANQGSEA. Trimming stripped 5 bases from V and 7 bases from J, with 5 bases between. Written as DNA, the CDR3 is TGCAGCGTTCCAGCTGAAAAACTGTTTTTT. It is translated as CSVPAEKLFF. Based on the CDR3 plus reference TRBV29-1 and TRBJ1-4, the full variable domain is SAVISQKPSRDICQRGTSLTIQCQVDSQVTMMFWYRQQPGQSLTLIATANQGSEATYESGFVIDKFPISRPNLTFSTLTVSNMSPEDSSIYLCSVPAEKLFFGSGTQLSVL.

The chain has TRBV4-3 and TRBJ2-3; D might be TRBD1 (5 bases). Trimming took 2 bases from V and 2 from J, leaving 11 bases between them. CDR1 is LGHNA and CDR2 is YSLEER in the germline V gene. The CDR3 has 15 amino acids. The CDR3 spells CASSQLTGTTDTQYF. The CDR3 nucleotides read TGCGCCAGCAGCCAACTCACAGGTACCACAGATACGCAGTATTTT.

The chain joins TRBV7-3 to TRBJ2-1; 9 nucleotides agree with TRBD1. V dropped 6 bases and J dropped 3; count of bases not matched to a gene: 6. The V gene's germline CDR1 is SGHTA and CDR2 FQGTGA. The CDR3 loop spans 15 amino acids. Here the CDR3 DNA reads TGTGCCAGCAGTCCACAGGGGGCAGTCTACAATGAGCAGTTCTTC. Its protein product is CASSPQGAVYNEQFF.

DNA of the CDR3: TGTGCCAGCAGCATCGCGGGGTCGAGCACTGAAGCTTTCTTT. Residues: CASSIAGSSTEAFF. The chain recombines TRBV7-2 with TRBJ1-1; D call uncertain. Trimming took 5 bases from V and 4 from J, leaving 14 bases between them. CDR1 is SGHTA, CDR2 FQGNSA, per germline. The CDR3 extends over 14 amino acids.

V gene TRBV6-5 combines with J gene TRBJ2-3; D gene unclear. Trimming removed 6 bases from V and 6 bases from J, with 13 bases in between. CDR3 length equals 13 residues. Germline V gene lookup returns CDR1 MNHEY and CDR2 SVGAGI. This chain's CDR3 is CASRNPSRDTQYF. The DNA for the CDR3 is TGTGCCAGCAGGAACCCATCCCGGGATACGCAGTATTTT.

The chain recombines TRBV5-1 with TRBJ2-5; a possible D gene is TRBD1 (6 bases). CDR1 SGHRS and CDR2 YFSETQ come from the germline V gene. The CDR3 has 14 residues. Trimming cost V 4 bases and J 2 bases, with 12 bases left between them. The CDR3 loop reads CASSIGQFQETQYF. The CDR3 DNA reads as TGCGCCAGCAGCATCGGACAGTTTCAAGAGACCCAGTACTTC.

This clone was recorded once. The V gene is TRBV27, the J gene TRBJ2-7, with D possibly called TRBD1 or TRBD2 (5 bases each). Germline V gene lookup returns CDR1 MNHEY and CDR2 SMNVEV (reference sequence). The CDR3 loop spans 15 amino acids. The V end lost 4 bases, the J end lost 4 bases, and 17 bases lay between the germline ends. CDR3 region: CASSSGDAYWYEQYF. CDR3 coding DNA: TGTGCCAGCAGTTCTGGGGACGCCTATTGGTACGAGCAGTACTTC.

This clone showed up just once. The chain combines TRBV7-2 with TRBJ1-2; D gene uncertain. The germline gives CDR1 SGHTA, CDR2 FQGNSA. The length of the CDR3 is 12 residues. The germline V and J ends were trimmed by 5 bases and 4 bases, with 8 bases remaining between them. This chain's CDR3 is CASSAIPYGYTF. The CDR3 DNA reads as TGTGCCAGCAGCGCCATTCCCTATGGCTACACCTTC.

This clone was recorded a few times. Other DNA sequences in this sample translate to the same CDR3. The chain recombines TRBV3-1 (or the pseudogene TRBV3-2) with TRBJ2-1; D may be TRBD1 (5 bases). Per germline, CDR1 LGHDT and CDR2 YNNKEL (reference sequence). Trimming left V 3 bases short and J 10 bases short, with 10 bases between. The CDR3 contains 12 residues. Here the CDR3 DNA reads TGTGCCAGCAGCCAGGCAGGGTACGAGCAGTTCTTC. Protein sequence: CASSQAGYEQFF.